A single sample gave rise to the 14 T cell receptor beta chains below, sequenced in a study of blood T cell repertoires in COVID-19. This table comes from immunoSEQ multiplex PCR, and its TCRdb copy is limited to in-frame clones, with some not included. Of approximately 24,000 clones listed, 85% to 90% are singletons. The sample was peripheral blood. The source of these receptors is a man in his sixties or seventies with COVID-19, enrolled during active disease.

J is TRBJ2-5 and V is TRBV3-1 (or the pseudogene TRBV3-2); D is perhaps TRBD2 (6 bases). V dropped 4 bases and J dropped 0 bases, with 12 bases sitting between them. The germline V gene has CDR1 LGHDT and CDR2 YNNKEL (reference sequence). CDR3 length: 15 residues. This CDR3 is CASSLGLIYQETQYF. The CDR3 DNA sequence: TGTGCCAGCAGCCTGGGACTTATCTACCAAGAGACCCAGTACTTC.

A word on this clone: The DNA is left out, because the CDR3 cannot be placed on it with certainty; the CDR3 is given as TCRdb lists it. This sequence joins TRBV2 and TRBJ2-6; TRBD2 is the table's D call and was not checked against the DNA. The germline V gene encodes CDR1 SNHLY and CDR2 FYNNEI. Inclusive of both ends, the CDR3 amounts to 18 amino acids. The chain's CDR3 is CASILEAGVLSGANVLTF.

This chain connects TRBV30 to TRBJ1-1; 9 bases line up with TRBD1. Losses at the gene ends were 0 bases for V and 2 bases for J; bases not matched to a gene: 13. Germline V gene lookup returns CDR1 GTSNPN and CDR2 SVGIG (reference sequence). This CDR3 spans 18 amino acids. CDR3 protein: CAWSVRRQGGSGNTEAFF. The CDR3 nucleotides are TGTGCCTGGAGTGTACGGAGACAGGGGGGGTCAGGAAACACTGAAGCTTTCTTT.

This chain connects TRBV2 to TRBJ1-4, with D possibly TRBD1 on 5 matching bases. This CDR3 has 15 amino acids. Per germline, CDR1 SNHLY and CDR2 FYNNEI. V lost 6 bases and J lost 0, with 11 bases in between. The CDR3 DNA follows: TGTGCCAGCAGCCCAGGGTACTCAACTAATGAAAAACTGTTTTTT. Amino acids: CASSPGYSTNEKLFF.

This chain uses TRBV10-3 with TRBJ2-7, with 8 nucleotides matching TRBD1. This CDR3 has 14 amino acids. Germline trimming cut 3 bases from V and 2 bases from J; bases unmatched to any gene: 3. From germline, CDR1 is ENHRY and CDR2 SYGVKD. The DNA of the CDR3 is TGTGCCATCAGTGATGGACAGGGAACCTACGAGCAGTACTTC. Its translation is CAISDGQGTYEQYF.

The chain links TRBV9 to TRBJ2-1, with 8 bases identical to TRBD1. The J segment lost 5 bases and the V segment lost 5 bases, leaving 3 bases of the junction unmatched. Germline CDR1 SGDLS, CDR2 YYNGEE. The CDR3 has 13 residues. In nucleotides, the CDR3 is TGTGCCAGCAGGGGACAGGCCAACAATGAGCAGTTCTTC. Translation: CASRGQANNEQFF.

V is TRBV7-9 and J is TRBJ1-2; 8 bases align to TRBD1. The CDR3 sequence is 14 residues long. Losses at the gene ends were 3 bases for V and 2 bases for J; bases not matched to a gene: 2. Germline lookup yields CDR1 SEHNR and CDR2 FQNEAQ (reference sequence). CDR3: CASSLWTGNYGYTF. CDR3 nucleotide sequence: TGTGCCAGCAGCTTGTGGACAGGGAACTATGGCTACACCTTC.

The chain couples TRBV11-2 to TRBJ2-7; weak D call: TRBD2 (5 bases). This CDR3 has 15 amino acids. V shed 0 bases and J shed 0 bases, with 9 bases lying between them. From germline, CDR1 is SGHAT and CDR2 FQNNGV. CDR3 DNA sequence: TGTGCCAGCAGCTTAGAGGCGGGCCCCTCCTACGAGCAGTACTTC. Its protein is CASSLEAGPSYEQYF.

This chain links TRBV5-1 with TRBJ2-5, with D possibly TRBD1 on 7 matching bases. The CDR3 runs to 16 residues. Deletions cut 1 base from V and 4 bases from J, with 17 bases between. The germline V gene has CDR1 SGHRS and CDR2 YFSETQ. This CDR3 reads CASSLHRRQGGETQYF. CDR3 bases: TGCGCCAGCAGCTTGCACCGGCGACAGGGAGGAGAGACCCAGTACTTC.

The chain couples TRBV5-1 to TRBJ2-1; a weak D match, TRBD1 (5 bases). With 0 bases removed from V and 6 bases from J, the gap between germline ends came to 10 bases. The germline V gene encodes CDR1 SGHRS and CDR2 YFSETQ. This CDR3 is built from 14 residues. CDR3 sequence reads: CASSLVSQGNEQFF. Written as DNA, the CDR3 is TGCGCCAGCAGCTTGGTTTCGCAGGGCAATGAGCAGTTCTTC. The complete variable domain, with remaining parts taken from reference TRBV5-1 and TRBJ2-1, reads KAGVTQTPRYLIKTRGQQVTLSCSPISGHRSVSWYQQTPGQGLQFLFEYFSETQRNKGNFPGRFSGRQFSNSRSEMNVSTLELGDSALYLCASSLVSQGNEQFFGPGTRLTVL.

This clone was observed a handful of times. The V gene is TRBV18, the J gene TRBJ2-7, with 7 positions matching TRBD1. J was trimmed by 4 bases and V by 4 bases; bases with no gene match: 7. Germline loops: CDR1 KGHSH, CDR2 LQKENI. There are 14 residues in the CDR3. CDR3 in amino acids: CASSQASRGYEQYF. In DNA form, the CDR3 reads TGTGCCAGCTCACAGGCTTCCAGGGGGTACGAGCAGTACTTC.

This clone came up a few times. The rearrangement links TRBV19 to TRBJ1-1; the match to TRBD1 covers 8 bases. Germline-derived CDR1 and CDR2 are LNHDA and SQIVND (reference sequence). The CDR3 has 14 residues. Trimming took 3 bases from V and 4 from J; bases not matched to a gene: 4. Here the CDR3 DNA reads TGTGCCAGTAGTATTACAGGGGGGAGCACTGAAGCTTTCTTT. This encodes CASSITGGSTEAFF.

This chain uses TRBV19 with TRBJ1-5; possible D gene TRBD1, 6 bases. V shed 7 bases and J shed 0 bases, with 22 bases lying between them. Germline-derived CDR1 and CDR2 are LNHDA and SQIVND (reference sequence). The CDR3 has 18 amino acids. The CDR3 coding sequence is TGTGCCAGTAAAGCGAAGGTGGGGGGGGCCTATAGCAATCAGCCCCAGCATTTT. Translated, it gives CASKAKVGGAYSNQPQHF.

The gene calls are TRBV18 and TRBJ2-7; D perhaps matches TRBD2 (6 bases). This CDR3 has 16 amino acids. The V gene's germline CDR1 is KGHSH and CDR2 LQKENI. The germline V and J ends were trimmed by 3 bases and 2 bases, with 17 bases remaining between them. The CDR3 nucleotides read TGTGCCAGCTCACCCCAGGGTACTAGCTCCACCTACGAGCAGTACTTC. Translated: CASSPQGTSSTYEQYF. Filled out from reference TRBV18 and TRBJ2-7, the complete variable domain reads NAGVMQNPRHLVRRRGQEARLRCSPMKGHSHVYWYRQLPEEGLKFMVYLQKENIIDESGMPKERFSAEFPKEGPSILRIQQVVRGDSAAYFCASSPQGTSSTYEQYFGPGTRLTVT.